This entry lists 21 T cell receptor beta chains sequenced from one sample in a study of T cell repertoires in cytomegalovirus infection. TCRdb passed the reads through MiXCR, listing each CDR3 protein once. The profile shows about 770,000 distinct CDR3 sequences, 25% to 30% of them singletons. For these receptors, no antigen is known. Source: cultured CD8+ T cells from PBMCs, taken from culture after CMV antigen stimulation. The receptors derive from a human donor in good health (CMV status not recorded). Some clones in this sample may be carry-over from other donors' samples.

The CDR3 nucleotides read TGCGCCAGCAGCTTGAGCGGGGAAGACTACACCTTC. This codes for CASSLSGEDYTF. This chain links TRBV5-1 with TRBJ1-2; D call uncertain. The germline CDR1 and CDR2 sequences are SGHRS and YFSETQ. The CDR3 runs to 12 residues. Trimming took 1 base from V and 10 from J, leaving 11 bases between them.

This chain uses TRBV6-6 with TRBJ2-7; no reliable D call. Germline CDR1 reads MNHNY; CDR2 reads SVGAGI (reference sequence). Trimming cost V 2 bases and J 2 bases, with 16 bases left between them. The CDR3 has 16 residues. The CDR3 sequence: CASSYAPPGRTYEQYV. For the CDR3, the DNA is TGTGCCAGCAGTTACGCCCCCCCGGGCAGAACCTACGAGCAGTACGTC.

The chain couples TRBV7-9 to TRBJ2-1, with D unresolved. Trimming removed 5 bases at V and 1 base at J, with 12 bases between. The germline CDR1 and CDR2 sequences are SEHNR and FQNEAQ (reference sequence). The CDR3 contains 15 residues. The CDR3 loop is CASSPVNLSYNEQFF. As DNA, the CDR3 is TGTGCCAGCAGCCCTGTTAATCTTTCCTACAATGAGCAGTTCTTC.

This clonotype has just one count. The chain carries TRBV24-1 and TRBJ2-3, with D possibly TRBD2 on 6 matching bases. The V end was cut by 1 base, the J end by 4 bases, with 17 bases between. The CDR3 sequence is 17 residues long. Looked up from germline, CDR1 is KGHDR and CDR2 is SFDVKD. The chain's CDR3 is CATSDLGSPGGSDTQYF. The CDR3 DNA follows: TGTGCCACCAGTGATTTAGGGAGCCCCGGGGGATCAGATACGCAGTATTTT.

This rearrangement joins TRBV3-1 to TRBJ2-1; perhaps TRBD1 as D (7 bases). CDR1 LGHDT and CDR2 YNNKEL come from the germline V gene (reference sequence). Trimming pared 2 bases from V and 2 bases from J, leaving 13 bases between. This CDR3 spans 16 amino acids. The CDR3 loop reads CASSQIGGGAYNEQFF. In DNA form, the CDR3 reads TGTGCCAGCAGCCAAATTGGAGGGGGCGCCTACAATGAGCAGTTCTTC.

This clonotype has just a few counts. The chain links TRBV7-9 to TRBJ2-7, with 7 bases lining up with TRBD1. Germline CDR1 reads SEHNR; CDR2 reads FQNEAQ (reference sequence). J was trimmed by 2 bases and V by 5 bases; bases with no gene match: 12. The CDR3 runs to 16 residues. CDR3 sequence reads: CASSPSLTGDPYEQYF. The DNA of the CDR3 is TGTGCCAGCAGCCCTTCTTTAACAGGGGACCCCTACGAGCAGTACTTC.

The chain uses TRBV7-3 and TRBJ1-2; 9 nucleotides match TRBD1. J was trimmed by 6 bases and V by 2 bases; bases with no gene match: 10. Germline V lookup: CDR1 SGHTA, CDR2 FQGTGA. The CDR3 length is 16 residues. The CDR3 is CASSLSEQGAVDGYTF. The CDR3 DNA sequence: TGTGCCAGCAGCTTATCCGAACAGGGGGCGGTAGATGGCTACACCTTC.

The table lists this clonotype with a few counts. The chain couples TRBV20-1 to TRBJ2-5, with D perhaps TRBD2 (5 bases). The CDR3 consists of 15 residues. The germline V gene encodes CDR1 DFQATT and CDR2 SNEGSKA (reference sequence). Trimming took off 0 bases at V and 3 bases at J, with 14 bases between the two ends. The chain's CDR3 is CSARDYIVGEETQYF. The CDR3 DNA reads TGCAGTGCTAGAGATTATATCGTCGGGGAAGAGACCCAGTACTTC.

V usage is TRBV6-2 or TRBV6-3 and J usage is TRBJ1-2, with D perhaps matching TRBD1 (5 bases). Per germline, CDR1 MNHEY and CDR2 SVGEGT. The CDR3 loop spans 15 amino acids. Trimming removed 5 bases at V and 7 bases at J, with 20 bases between. CDR3: CASSHTNPTVFGYTF. In nucleotides, the CDR3 is TGTGCCAGCAGTCATACGAACCCGACAGTTTTTGGCTACACCTTC.

The chain combines TRBV27 with TRBJ2-7, with 9 bases aligning to TRBD1. Germline V gene sequence: CDR1 MNHEY, CDR2 SMNVEV (reference sequence). The J segment lost 5 bases and the V segment lost 2 bases, leaving 7 bases of the junction unmatched. The CDR3 covers 15 residues. This chain's CDR3 is CASSLAGTGTHEQYV. CDR3 coding DNA: TGTGCCAGCAGTTTAGCCGGGACAGGGACCCACGAGCAGTACGTC.

This clonotype was counted between two and nine times. V usage is TRBV6-5 and J usage is TRBJ1-1; D is uncertain. Trimming removed 2 bases from V and 11 bases from J, with 9 bases in between. From germline, CDR1 is MNHEY and CDR2 SVGAGI. The CDR3 totals 11 residues. The CDR3 nucleotides read TGTGCCAGCAGTTACGGTAACTGGGCTTTCTTT. This codes for CASSYGNWAFF.

This rearrangement joins TRBV7-8 to TRBJ1-4, with TRBD1 identical over 11 bases. V shed 5 bases, J shed 7 bases, and the junction held 6 bases outside the gene matches. The CDR3 contains 15 residues. CDR1 SGHVS and CDR2 FQNEAQ come from the germline V gene. The CDR3 here is CASSPAGQGVEKLFF. CDR3 nucleotides: TGTGCCAGCAGCCCAGCGGGACAGGGGGTTGAAAAACTGTTTTTT.

J is TRBJ1-2 and V is TRBV12-3 or TRBV12-4, with a possible D match to TRBD1 (5 bases). This CDR3 is built from 13 residues. V gave up 7 bases and J gave up 4 bases, with 13 bases separating them. CDR3 nucleotides: TGTGCCAGCACCCTGGGGGGAGGCTATGGCTACACCTTC. Residues: CASTLGGGYGYTF.

This clonotype was observed a handful of times. The chain links TRBV5-8 to TRBJ2-5; D unresolved. This CDR3 is 15 amino acids long. V was pared by 0 bases and J by 5 bases, with 14 bases between. Germline V CDR1 and CDR2: SGHTS, YDEGEE. The CDR3 DNA sequence: TGTGCCAGCAGCTTGGGGGTTGCCTCTAGGGAGACCCAGTACTTC. Residues: CASSLGVASRETQYF.

This clonotype has more than one count but fewer than ten. CDR3 region: CASSYSIGLGTDTQYF. In DNA form, the CDR3 reads TGTGCCAGCAGTTACTCGATTGGCCTAGGCACAGATACGCAGTATTTT. The chain couples TRBV6-6 to TRBJ2-3; D is undetermined. The CDR3 has 16 amino acids. Germline V gene data show CDR1 as MNHNY and CDR2 as SVGAGI (reference sequence). The V end lost 0 bases, the J end lost 1 base, and 11 bases lay between the germline ends.

This clonotype was counted a few times. The chain is built from TRBV7-3 and TRBJ2-1, with 9 bases matching TRBD2. The CDR3 sequence is 15 residues long. The V gene end was trimmed by 5 bases and the J gene end by 4 bases; junction bases not matched to a gene: 6. Per the germline V gene, CDR1 is SGHTA and CDR2 is FQGTGA. Here the CDR3 DNA reads TGTGCCAGCAGCGCAGCGGGGGGCCGTTACAATGAGCAGTTCTTC. It specifies CASSAAGGRYNEQFF.

On this clonotype: A much larger clone lies a single base off, so this may be a read error. The chain has TRBV12-3 or TRBV12-4 and TRBJ1-2; TRBD1 aligns across 9 bases. The length of the CDR3 is 13 residues. V shed 4 bases and J 7 bases; nucleotides not matched to a gene: 4. This chain's CDR3 is CASSYGTGFGYTF. The DNA for the CDR3 is TGTGCCAGCAGTTACGGGACAGGGTTTGGCTACACCTTC.

The gene calls are TRBV10-1 and TRBJ2-1; D may be TRBD1 or TRBD2 (5 bases each). V lost 6 bases to trimming and J lost 2 bases, with 17 bases between them. The CDR3 is made up of 16 amino acids. Germline lookup yields CDR1 WNHNN and CDR2 SYGVQD (reference sequence). CDR3 bases: TGCGCCAGCAGCGAGACAGCGGTGGTTCCCTACAATGAGCAGTTCTTC. The encoded protein is CASSETAVVPYNEQFF.

This clonotype was counted a few times. CDR3 DNA sequence: TGCGCCAGCAGCAAGGGGACAGCTCAAGAGACCCAGTACTTC. This codes for CASSKGTAQETQYF. The chain has TRBV4-1 and TRBJ2-5; 7 bases are a match to TRBD1. CDR1 MGHRA and CDR2 YSYEKL come from the germline V gene. The CDR3 extends over 14 amino acids. J was trimmed by 2 bases and V by 5 bases; bases with no gene match: 5.

There are a few counts of this clonotype. The chain combines TRBV28 with TRBJ2-5; 9 bases are shared with TRBD1. This CDR3 has 17 residues. With V trimmed by 2 bases and J by 5 bases, 12 bases remained unmatched. Germline assignment: CDR1 MDHEN and CDR2 SYDVKM. CDR3 protein: CASSLRKKGTGRETQYF. The DNA of the CDR3 is TGTGCCAGCAGTTTAAGGAAAAAAGGGACAGGGAGGGAGACCCAGTACTTC.

This clonotype showed up many times. The rearrangement links TRBV7-9 to TRBJ2-2; maybe TRBD1 (6 bases). The CDR3 has 15 residues. V shed 5 bases and J shed 1 base, with 11 bases lying between them. Looked up from germline, CDR1 is SEHNR and CDR2 is FQNEAQ (reference sequence). In DNA form, the CDR3 reads TGTGCCAGCAGCACTTGGACAGTGAACACCGGGGAGCTGTTTTTT. Protein: CASSTWTVNTGELFF.